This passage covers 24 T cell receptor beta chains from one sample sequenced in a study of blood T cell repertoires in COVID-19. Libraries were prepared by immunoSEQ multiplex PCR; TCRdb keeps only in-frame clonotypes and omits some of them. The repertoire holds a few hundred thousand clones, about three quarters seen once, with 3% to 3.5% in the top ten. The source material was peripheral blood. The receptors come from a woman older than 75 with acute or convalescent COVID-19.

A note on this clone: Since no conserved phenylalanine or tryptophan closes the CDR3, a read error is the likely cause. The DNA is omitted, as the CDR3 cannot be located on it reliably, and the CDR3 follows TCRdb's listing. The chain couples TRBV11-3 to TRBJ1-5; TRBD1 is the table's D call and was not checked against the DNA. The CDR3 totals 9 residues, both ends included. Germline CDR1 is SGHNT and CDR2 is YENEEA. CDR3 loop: CASSLEGRM.

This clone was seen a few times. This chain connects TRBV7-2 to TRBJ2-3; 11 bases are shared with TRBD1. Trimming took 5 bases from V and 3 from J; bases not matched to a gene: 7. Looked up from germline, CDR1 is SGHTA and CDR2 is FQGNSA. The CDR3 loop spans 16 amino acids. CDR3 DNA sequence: TGTGCCAGCAGCCCTTGGACAGGGGGCGGGACAGATACGCAGTATTTT. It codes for CASSPWTGGGTDTQYF.

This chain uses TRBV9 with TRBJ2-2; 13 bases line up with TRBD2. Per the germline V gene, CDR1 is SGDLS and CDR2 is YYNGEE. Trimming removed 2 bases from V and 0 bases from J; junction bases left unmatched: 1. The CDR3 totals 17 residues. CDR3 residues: CASSVGLAGSNTGELFF. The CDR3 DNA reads TGTGCCAGCAGCGTGGGACTAGCGGGGTCGAACACCGGGGAGCTGTTTTTT.

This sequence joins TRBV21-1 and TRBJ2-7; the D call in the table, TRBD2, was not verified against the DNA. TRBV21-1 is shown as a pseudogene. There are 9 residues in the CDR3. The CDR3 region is CASSYEQYF. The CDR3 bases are TGTGCCAGCTCTTACGAGCAGTACTTC.

CDR3 sequence reads: CASSQLMTSGEKNIQYF. The CDR3 DNA reads TGTGCCAGCAGCCAACTCATGACTAGCGGGGAAAAAAACATTCAGTACTTC. The chain employs TRBV3-1 (or the pseudogene TRBV3-2) and TRBJ2-4; TRBD2 aligns across 11 bases. The CDR3 contains 17 residues. Germline CDR1 and CDR2: LGHDT and YNNKEL (reference sequence). V gave up 2 bases and J gave up 4 bases; unmatched junction bases: 7.

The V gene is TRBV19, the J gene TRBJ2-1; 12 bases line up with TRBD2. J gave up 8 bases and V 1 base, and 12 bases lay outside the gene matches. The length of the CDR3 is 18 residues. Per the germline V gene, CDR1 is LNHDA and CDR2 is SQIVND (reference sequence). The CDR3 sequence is CASSIVSPLAGGGHEQFF. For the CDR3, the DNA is TGTGCCAGTAGTATAGTATCCCCTCTAGCGGGAGGGGGCCATGAGCAGTTCTTC.

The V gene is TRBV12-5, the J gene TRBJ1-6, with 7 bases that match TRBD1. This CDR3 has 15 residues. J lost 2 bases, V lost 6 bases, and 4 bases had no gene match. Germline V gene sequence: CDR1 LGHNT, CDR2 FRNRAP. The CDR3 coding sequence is TGTGCTAGTGGAAACGGACAGGCCTATAATTCACCCCTCCACTTT. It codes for CASGNGQAYNSPLHF.

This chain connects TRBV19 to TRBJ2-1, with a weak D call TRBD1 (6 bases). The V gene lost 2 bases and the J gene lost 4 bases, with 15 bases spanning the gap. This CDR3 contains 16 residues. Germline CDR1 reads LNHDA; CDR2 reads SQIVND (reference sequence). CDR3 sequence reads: CASSIKQGSGYNEQFF. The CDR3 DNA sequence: TGTGCCAGTAGTATAAAACAGGGATCAGGGTACAATGAGCAGTTCTTC.

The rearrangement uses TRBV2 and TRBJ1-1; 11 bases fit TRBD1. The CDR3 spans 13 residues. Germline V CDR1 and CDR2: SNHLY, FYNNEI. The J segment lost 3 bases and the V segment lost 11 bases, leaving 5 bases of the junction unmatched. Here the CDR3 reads CAHSGQGDTEAFF. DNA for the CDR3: TGTGCCCATTCGGGACAGGGGGACACTGAAGCTTTCTTT.

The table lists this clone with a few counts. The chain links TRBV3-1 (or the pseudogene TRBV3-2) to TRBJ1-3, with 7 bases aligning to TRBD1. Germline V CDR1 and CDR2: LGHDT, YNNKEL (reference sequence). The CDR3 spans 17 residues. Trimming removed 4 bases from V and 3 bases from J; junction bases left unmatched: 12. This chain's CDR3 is CASSLLGRQGGGNTIYF. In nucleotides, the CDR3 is TGTGCCAGCAGCCTACTCGGGAGACAGGGAGGTGGAAACACCATATATTTT.

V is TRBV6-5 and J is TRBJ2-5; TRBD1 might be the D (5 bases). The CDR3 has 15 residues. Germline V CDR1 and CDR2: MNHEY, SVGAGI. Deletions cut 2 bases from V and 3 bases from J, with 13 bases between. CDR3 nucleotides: TGTGCCAGCAGTTACCGGTGGGGCAGAGAAGAGACCCAGTACTTC. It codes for CASSYRWGREETQYF.

DNA for the CDR3: TGCGCCAGCAGCTCTAGCGGGGGGACAAACACCGGGGAGCTGTTTTTT. Protein: CASSSSGGTNTGELFF. The genes are TRBV5-1 and TRBJ2-2; 11 positions match TRBD2. Trimming removed 3 bases from V and 2 bases from J; junction bases left unmatched: 3. CDR1 and CDR2 (germline): SGHRS, YFSETQ. The CDR3 is made up of 16 amino acids.

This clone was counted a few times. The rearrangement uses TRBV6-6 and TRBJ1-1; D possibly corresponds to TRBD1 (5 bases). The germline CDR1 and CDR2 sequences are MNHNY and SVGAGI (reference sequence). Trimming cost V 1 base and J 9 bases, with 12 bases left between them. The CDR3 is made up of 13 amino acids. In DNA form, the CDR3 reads TGTGCCAGCAGTTACTATCTCCCAGGGAAAGCTTTCTTT. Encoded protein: CASSYYLPGKAFF.

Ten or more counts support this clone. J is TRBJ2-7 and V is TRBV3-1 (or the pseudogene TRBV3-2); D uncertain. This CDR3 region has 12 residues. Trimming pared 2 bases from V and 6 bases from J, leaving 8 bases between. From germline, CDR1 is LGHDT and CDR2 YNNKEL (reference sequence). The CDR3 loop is CASSQFSREQYF. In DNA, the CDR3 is TGTGCCAGCAGCCAATTTTCGCGCGAGCAGTACTTC.

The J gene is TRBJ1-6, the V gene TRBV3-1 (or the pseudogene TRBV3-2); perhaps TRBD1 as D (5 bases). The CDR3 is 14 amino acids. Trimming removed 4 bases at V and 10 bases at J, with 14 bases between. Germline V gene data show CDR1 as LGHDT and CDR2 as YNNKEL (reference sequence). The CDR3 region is CASSPSAGGSPLHF. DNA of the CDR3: TGTGCCAGCAGCCCGTCAGCCGGGGGGTCACCCCTCCACTTT.

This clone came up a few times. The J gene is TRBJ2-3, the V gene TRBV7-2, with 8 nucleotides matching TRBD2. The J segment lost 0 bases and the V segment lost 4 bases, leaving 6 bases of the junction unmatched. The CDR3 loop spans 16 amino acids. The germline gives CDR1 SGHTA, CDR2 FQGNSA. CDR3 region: CASSSRLARSTDTQYF. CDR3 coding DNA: TGTGCCAGCAGCTCCAGACTAGCGAGAAGCACAGATACGCAGTATTTT. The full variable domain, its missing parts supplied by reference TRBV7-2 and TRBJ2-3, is GAGVSQSPSNKVTEKGKDVELRCDPISGHTALYWYRQSLGQGLEFLIYFQGNSAPDKSGLPSDRFSAERTGGSVSTLTIQRTQQEDSAVYLCASSSRLARSTDTQYFGPGTRLTVL.

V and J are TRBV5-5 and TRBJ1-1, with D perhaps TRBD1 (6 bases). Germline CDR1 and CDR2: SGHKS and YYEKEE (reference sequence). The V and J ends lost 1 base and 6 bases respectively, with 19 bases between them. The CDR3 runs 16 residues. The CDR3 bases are TGTGCCAGCAGCTTGTGGGGGACGACAGGATCCCCTGAAGCTTTCTTT. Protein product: CASSLWGTTGSPEAFF.

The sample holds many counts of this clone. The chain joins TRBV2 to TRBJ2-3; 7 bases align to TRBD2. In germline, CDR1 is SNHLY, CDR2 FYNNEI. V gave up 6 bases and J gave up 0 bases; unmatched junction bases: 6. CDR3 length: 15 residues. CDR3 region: CASRERDLSTDTQYF. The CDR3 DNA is TGTGCCAGCAGGGAGCGGGACCTCAGCACAGATACGCAGTATTTT.

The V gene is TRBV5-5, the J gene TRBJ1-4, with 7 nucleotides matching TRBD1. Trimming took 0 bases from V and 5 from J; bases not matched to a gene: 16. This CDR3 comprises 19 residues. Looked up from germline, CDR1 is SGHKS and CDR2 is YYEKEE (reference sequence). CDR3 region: CASSLAGTLPGQLNEKLFF. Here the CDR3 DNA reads TGTGCCAGCAGCTTGGCGGGTACCCTCCCGGGACAGTTAAATGAAAAACTGTTTTTT.

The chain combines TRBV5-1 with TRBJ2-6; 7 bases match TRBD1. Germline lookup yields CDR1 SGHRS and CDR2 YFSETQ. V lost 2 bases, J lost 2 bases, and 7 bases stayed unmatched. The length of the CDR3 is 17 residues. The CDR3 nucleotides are TGCGCCAGCAGCTTTTACAGGGGAAAAACTGGGGCCAACGTCCTGACTTTC. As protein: CASSFYRGKTGANVLTF.

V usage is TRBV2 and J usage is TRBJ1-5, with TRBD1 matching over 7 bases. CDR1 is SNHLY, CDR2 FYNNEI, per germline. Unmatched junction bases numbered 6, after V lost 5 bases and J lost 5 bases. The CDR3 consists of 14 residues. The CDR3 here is CASSQTGWDQPQHF. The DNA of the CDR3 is TGTGCCAGCAGTCAGACAGGGTGGGATCAGCCCCAGCATTTT. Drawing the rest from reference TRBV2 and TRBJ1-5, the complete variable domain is EPEVTQTPSHQVTQMGQEVILRCVPISNHLYFYWYRQILGQKVEFLVSFYNNEISEKSEIFDDQFSVERPDGSNFTLKIRSTKLEDSAMYFCASSQTGWDQPQHFGDGTRLSIL.

In DNA form, the CDR3 reads TGTGCCAGCAGCCAATCCAGAGCGGGGGGGCAGTTCTTC. Protein: CASSQSRAGGQFF. The chain combines TRBV16 with TRBJ2-1; the match to TRBD2 covers 9 bases. This CDR3 spans 13 amino acids. Per the germline V gene, CDR1 is KGHSY and CDR2 is FQNENV. V shed 0 bases, J shed 12 bases, and the junction held 3 bases outside the gene matches.

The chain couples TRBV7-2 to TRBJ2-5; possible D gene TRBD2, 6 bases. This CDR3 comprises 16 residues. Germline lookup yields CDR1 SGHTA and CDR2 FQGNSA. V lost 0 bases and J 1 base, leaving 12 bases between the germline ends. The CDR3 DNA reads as TGTGCCAGCAGCTTAGCGCGTGGGCGGGGCCAAGAGACCCAGTACTTC. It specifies CASSLARGRGQETQYF. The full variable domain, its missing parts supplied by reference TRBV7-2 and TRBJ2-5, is GAGVSQSPSNKVTEKGKDVELRCDPISGHTALYWYRQSLGQGLEFLIYFQGNSAPDKSGLPSDRFSAERTGGSVSTLTIQRTQQEDSAVYLCASSLARGRGQETQYFGPGTRLLVL.

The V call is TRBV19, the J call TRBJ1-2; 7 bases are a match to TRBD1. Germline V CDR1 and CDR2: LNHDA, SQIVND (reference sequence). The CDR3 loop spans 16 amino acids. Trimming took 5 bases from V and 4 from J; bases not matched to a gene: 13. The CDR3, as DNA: TGTGCCAGTAGTTTCGGGACAGCCCGCTTTCTCTATGGCTACACCTTC. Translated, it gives CASSFGTARFLYGYTF.